This T cell receptor beta chain was identified in a study of regulatory T cells in long-lasting Graves disease. With iRepertoire HTBI primers and Arm-PCR of CDR3 regions, TCR beta libraries were built. TCRdb independently ran MiXCR on the multiplex PCR reads; one entry per CDR3 protein. This sample has more than 300,000 distinct CDR3 sequences, with roughly 16% found just once. Sample time point: newly diagnosed GD, antithyroid drugs for less than 3 months. From RNA extracted from PBMCs, the TCR library was made. V lost 4 bases and J 6 bases, leaving 9 bases between the germline ends. There are 13 residues in the CDR3. Germline CDR1 is ENHRY and CDR2 is SYGVKD. These data also featured in a second study, about T cells in Graves' hyperthyroidism and ophthalmopathy.

This receptor was obtained from a woman younger than 30 with Graves disease. The V and J genes are TRBV10-3 and TRBJ1-4, with a weak D call TRBD1 (6 bases). The sequencing here drew on peripheral blood mononuclear cells (PBMCs), taken at new diagnosis, from a patient treated with antithyroid drugs. The CDR3 protein is CAISAAGDEKLFF. DNA for the CDR3: TGTGCCATCAGTGCAGCAGGGGATGAAAAACTGTTTTTT.